This TCR beta chain comes out of a study of CD8 T cells in ankylosing spondylitis. Study results and caveats: CD8+ disease-linked clones were present at relatively low frequencies in blood.

Scientists made TCR beta libraries using quantitative 5'-RACE with molecular barcodes. TCRdb analysed the 5' RACE reads with MiXCR anew, one entry per CDR3 protein. The table has approximately 200,000 distinct CDR3 sequences, roughly 13% seen once. Looked up from germline, CDR1 is SGHVS and CDR2 is FQNEAQ. The CDR3 length is 14 residues. V dropped 0 bases and J dropped 4 bases, with 10 bases sitting between them. This clonotype was counted many times. Antigen specificity is unknown. The sequence was collected from a male donor with ankylosing spondylitis or in good health (not recorded which). Sequenced: blood, either unsorted or a sorted T cell fraction (not recorded which). The V gene is TRBV7-8, the J gene TRBJ2-7, with D perhaps TRBD1 (6 bases). This CDR3 reads CASSLAQGRYEQYF. CDR3 coding DNA: TGTGCCAGCAGCTTAGCCCAGGGGAGATACGAGCAGTACTTC.